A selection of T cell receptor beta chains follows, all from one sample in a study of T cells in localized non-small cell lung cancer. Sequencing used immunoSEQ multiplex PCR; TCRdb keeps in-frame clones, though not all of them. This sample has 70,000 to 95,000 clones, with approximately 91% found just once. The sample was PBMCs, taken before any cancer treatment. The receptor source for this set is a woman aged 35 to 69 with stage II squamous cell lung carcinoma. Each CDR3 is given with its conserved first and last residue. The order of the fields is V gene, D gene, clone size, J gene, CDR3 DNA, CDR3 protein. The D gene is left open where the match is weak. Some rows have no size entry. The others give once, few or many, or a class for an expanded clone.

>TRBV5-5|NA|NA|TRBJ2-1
TGTGCCAGCAGCTTCGGGCAGACTTCCTACAATGAGCAGTTCTTC
CASSFGQTSYNEQFF
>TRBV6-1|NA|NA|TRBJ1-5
TGTGCCAGCGAAAGGTTGGACCATGCGCCCCAGCATTTT
CASERLDHAPQHF
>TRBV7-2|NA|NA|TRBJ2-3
TGTGCCAGCAGCTTGTCCCAAAGCAAAGCGCAGTATTTT
CASSLSQSKAQYF
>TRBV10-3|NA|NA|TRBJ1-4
TGTGCCATCAGTGTGGGCAGGGATGAAAAACTGTTTTTT
CAISVGRDEKLFF
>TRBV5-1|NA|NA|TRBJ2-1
TGCGCCAGCAGCGTAGCGGGACAGGGACTAGTTGAGCAGTTCTTC
CASSVAGQGLVEQFF
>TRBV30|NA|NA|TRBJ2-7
TGTGCCTGGAGTGGAAAAGGGGACGGCGCCTACGAGCAGTACTTC
CAWSGKGDGAYEQYF
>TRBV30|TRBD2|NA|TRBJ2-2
TGTGCCTGGACCGGACTAGCGGGAGCAAACACCGGGGAGCTGTTTTTT
CAWTGLAGANTGELFF
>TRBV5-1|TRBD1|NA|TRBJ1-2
TGCGCCAGCAGCGCGGACGCAGGGACAGGGGACTATGGCTACACCTTC
CASSADAGTGDYGYTF
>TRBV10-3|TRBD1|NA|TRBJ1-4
TGTGCCATGGGGACAGGGGCAAAACTGTTTTTT
CAMGTGAKLFF
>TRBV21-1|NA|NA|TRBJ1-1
TGTGCCAGCAGCATAGGGACCCCCCGGCCTGAAGCTTTCTTT
CASSIGTPRPEAFF
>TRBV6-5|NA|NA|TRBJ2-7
TGTGCCAGCAGTTACTTAGGGGGGGCTAGTGAGCAGTACTTC
CASSYLGGASEQYF
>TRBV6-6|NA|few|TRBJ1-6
TGTGCCAGCAGTTACTCCGGCGGTCGCACAAACGTCCCCCTCCACTTT
CASSYSGGRTNVPLHF
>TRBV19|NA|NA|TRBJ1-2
TGTGCCACCCAACCAGTCCGGGGTGGTTACACCTTC
CATQPVRGGYTF
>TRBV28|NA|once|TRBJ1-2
TGTGCCAGCAGCCCTATGACAGAGGGCTACACCTTC
CASSPMTEGYTF
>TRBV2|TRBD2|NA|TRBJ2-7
TGTGCCAGCAAAGTTCGGGAGGGACACCTCTACGAGCAGTACTTC
CASKVREGHLYEQYF
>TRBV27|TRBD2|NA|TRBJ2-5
TGTGCCAGCAGCTTACCAGGGACTAGCAGAGAGACCCAGTACTTC
CASSLPGTSRETQYF
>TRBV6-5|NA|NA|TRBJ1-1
TGTGCCAGCAGTTACAGGGGTTTTGGAGACACTGAAGCTTTCTTT
CASSYRGFGDTEAFF
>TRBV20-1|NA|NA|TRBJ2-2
TGCAGTGCTGAATGGGGCGGGGAGCTGTTTTTT
CSAEWGGELFF
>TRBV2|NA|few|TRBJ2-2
TGTGCCAGCAGTTGGGGAGGCCGGGGAGGGGAGCTGTTTTTT
CASSWGGRGGELFF
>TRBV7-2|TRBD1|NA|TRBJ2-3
TGTGCCAGCAGCGGAAGGAGGCGGGACAGGGTACAGGGCACAGATACGCAGTATTTT
CASSGRRRDRVQGTDTQYF
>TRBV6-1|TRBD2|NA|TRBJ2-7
TGTGCCAGCAGTGACTTAGGCGGGGGGAGCTCCTACGAGCAGTACTTC
CASSDLGGGSSYEQYF
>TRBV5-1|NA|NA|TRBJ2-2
TGCGCCAGCGCGGATTTCACAGGCGGAACCAACACCGGGGAGCTGTTTTTT
CASADFTGGTNTGELFF
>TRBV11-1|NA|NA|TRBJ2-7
TGTGCCAGCAGCTCCCAAGGCAGGAGAACCCCCTACGAGCAGTACTTC
CASSSQGRRTPYEQYF
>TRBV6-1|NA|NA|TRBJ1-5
TGTGCCAGCGGAACAGGTAATCAGCCCCAGCATTTT
CASGTGNQPQHF
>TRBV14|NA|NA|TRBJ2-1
TGTGCCAGCAGCCAAGTTGTGGGGTGGGCCTACAATGAGCAGTTCTTC
CASSQVVGWAYNEQFF
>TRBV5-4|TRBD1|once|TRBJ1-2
TGTGCCAGCAGCTACCGACAGGGGAACTATGGCTACACCTTC
CASSYRQGNYGYTF
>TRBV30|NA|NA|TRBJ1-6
TGTGCCTGGAGGGTACAGGGAGCCCCTTCACCCCTCCACTTT
CAWRVQGAPSPLHF
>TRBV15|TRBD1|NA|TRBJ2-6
TGTGCCACCAGCAGAGTCGGTCACAGGGGAGTCTCTGGGGCCAACGTCCTGACTTTC
CATSRVGHRGVSGANVLTF
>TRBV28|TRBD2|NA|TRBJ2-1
TGTGCCAGCAGTTTAGGGGCTAGCGGGAGTATCTACAATGAGCAGTTCTTC
CASSLGASGSIYNEQFF
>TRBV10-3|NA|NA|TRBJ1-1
TGTGCCATCAGTGAGGGGACCACTGAAGCTTTCTTT
CAISEGTTEAFF
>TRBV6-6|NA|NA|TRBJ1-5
TGTGCCAGCAGTTACTCGTCCCAGAGCGTAAAGCCCCAGCATTTT
CASSYSSQSVKPQHF
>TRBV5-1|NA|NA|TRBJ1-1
TGCGCCAGCAGCCTGGATGGGCGGGGACAGAACACTGAAGCTTTCTTT
CASSLDGRGQNTEAFF